These 30 T cell receptor beta chains were sequenced from one sample in a study of blood T cell repertoires in COVID-19 (TCRdb year 2020). Libraries were constructed by the immunoSEQ multiplex PCR assay. The immuneACCESS repertoire file appears here via TCRdb, limited to in-frame rearrangements. These files lack a portion of the clones; in checked studies, under half of the deficit traces to unresolved V genes, and the cause of the others is not known. This sample gives 300,000 to 350,000 clones in total; around nine tenths of them show up just once. The ten largest clones add up to around 6.8% of the sample. The sample comprised peripheral blood. These receptor sequences come from a woman in her thirties with COVID-19, enrolled during active disease.

The chain links TRBV5-1 to TRBJ2-1; TRBD2 matches at 7 bases. Trimming took 0 bases from V and 0 from J; bases not matched to a gene: 6. CDR3 size: 17 residues. The V gene's germline CDR1 is SGHRS and CDR2 YFSETQ. As DNA, the CDR3 is TGCGCCAGCAGCTTGGGAGTTGCGGGAGACTCCTACAATGAGCAGTTCTTC. Protein product: CASSLGVAGDSYNEQFF.

The rearrangement uses TRBV6-5 and TRBJ2-2; TRBD1 is a possible D gene (6 bases). The length of the CDR3 is 14 residues. V lost 6 bases and J 0 bases, leaving 8 bases between the germline ends. Germline values: CDR1 MNHEY, CDR2 SVGAGI. The CDR3 sequence: CASRGQSNTGELFF. The CDR3 nucleotides read TGTGCCAGCAGGGGACAATCGAACACCGGGGAGCTGTTTTTT.

The V and J genes are TRBV11-2 and TRBJ2-2; 9 bases align to TRBD1. The CDR3 is 15 residues long. Per germline, CDR1 SGHAT and CDR2 FQNNGV. Germline trimming cut 5 bases from V and 9 bases from J; bases unmatched to any gene: 10. Written as DNA, the CDR3 is TGTGCCAGCAGCCAAAGGGGACAGGGTATCTGGGAGCTGTTTTTT. This encodes CASSQRGQGIWELFF. The variable domain in full, completed from reference TRBV11-2 and TRBJ2-2, reads EAGVAQSPRYKIIEKRQSVAFWCNPISGHATLYWYQQILGQGPKLLIQFQNNGVVDDSQLPKDRFSAERLKGVDSTLKIQPAKLEDSAVYLCASSQRGQGIWELFFGEGSRLTVL.

This sequence joins TRBV13 and TRBJ1-5; possible D gene TRBD1, 5 bases. This CDR3 is 16 amino acids long. Germline V gives CDR1 PRHDT, CDR2 FYEKMQ (reference sequence). The V end was cut by 3 bases, the J end by 3 bases, with 15 bases between. The chain's CDR3 is CASSFGQGPNNQPQHF. As DNA, the CDR3 is TGTGCCAGCAGCTTCGGGCAGGGCCCTAACAATCAGCCCCAGCATTTT. Combining the CDR3 with reference TRBV13 and TRBJ1-5 gives the whole variable domain AAGVIQSPRHLIKEKRETATLKCYPIPRHDTVYWYQQGPGQDPQFLISFYEKMQSDKGSIPDRFSAQQFSDYHSELNMSSLELGDSALYFCASSFGQGPNNQPQHFGDGTRLSIL.

The CDR3 protein is CASSFLREEQFF. The CDR3 DNA reads as TGTGCCAGCAGTTTTTTGAGGGAGGAGCAGTTCTTC. The chain links TRBV6-6 to TRBJ2-1; the D gene is possibly TRBD2 (5 bases). CDR3 length equals 12 residues. The V end was cut by 4 bases, the J end by 10 bases, with 11 bases between. The V gene's germline CDR1 is MNHNY and CDR2 SVGAGI (reference sequence).

The rearrangement joins TRBV10-2 to TRBJ1-5; D may be TRBD1 (6 bases). This CDR3 comprises 18 residues. Germline V CDR1 and CDR2: WSHSY, SAAADI. Trimming left V 4 bases short and J 2 bases short, with 21 bases between. The CDR3 is CASSVGRGQQGGNQPQHF. CDR3 in DNA: TGCGCCAGCAGTGTAGGAAGGGGACAACAAGGAGGCAATCAGCCCCAGCATTTT.

The V and J genes are TRBV24-1 and TRBJ2-2, with D possibly being TRBD2 (5 bases). V lost 0 bases and J lost 0, with 7 bases in between. CDR3 length equals 16 residues. From germline, CDR1 is KGHDR and CDR2 SFDVKD. The CDR3 region is CATSDLPAANTGELFF. CDR3 bases: TGTGCCACCAGTGATTTGCCAGCGGCGAACACCGGGGAGCTGTTTTTT.

This clone was detected once. The chain joins TRBV9 to TRBJ2-3; D call uncertain. Germline CDR1 SGDLS, CDR2 YYNGEE. The CDR3 extends over 13 amino acids. The V gene lost 0 bases and the J gene lost 4 bases, with 6 bases spanning the gap. CDR3 amino acids: CASSVVVPDTQYF. In nucleotides, the CDR3 is TGTGCCAGCAGCGTAGTAGTGCCAGATACGCAGTATTTT. Based on the CDR3 plus reference TRBV9 and TRBJ2-3, the full variable domain is DSGVTQTPKHLITATGQRVTLRCSPRSGDLSVYWYQQSLDQGLQFLIQYYNGEERAKGNILERFSAQQFPDLHSELNLSSLELGDSALYFCASSVVVPDTQYFGPGTRLTVL.

The count of this clone is one. The V call is TRBV25-1, the J call TRBJ1-4; D call uncertain. This CDR3 has 15 amino acids. The V end lost 2 bases, the J end lost 1 base, and 8 bases lay between the germline ends. From germline, CDR1 is MGHDK and CDR2 SYGVNS. The CDR3 sequence: CASSEPGGTNEKLFF. CDR3 DNA: TGTGCCAGCAGTGAACCGGGTGGAACTAATGAAAAACTGTTTTTT.

This chain uses TRBV2 with TRBJ2-5, with TRBD2 identical over 7 bases. The V gene's germline CDR1 is SNHLY and CDR2 FYNNEI. The CDR3 has 13 residues. J gave up 3 bases and V 6 bases, and 4 bases lay outside the gene matches. CDR3 nucleotide sequence: TGTGCCAGCAGGCCGGGACTAAAAGAGACCCAGTACTTC. Its translation: CASRPGLKETQYF.

The gene calls are TRBV9 and TRBJ2-1; 9 bases are a match to TRBD2. Trimming at V came to 0 bases and at J to 4 bases, leaving 5 bases not matched to a gene. The CDR3 runs to 16 residues. CDR1 SGDLS and CDR2 YYNGEE come from the germline V gene. In nucleotides, the CDR3 is TGTGCCAGCAGCGTAGAAGGTAGCGGGAGTTACAATGAGCAGTTCTTC. Its protein is CASSVEGSGSYNEQFF.

The V gene is TRBV9, the J gene TRBJ2-3; TRBD2 aligns across 8 bases. Germline-derived CDR1 and CDR2 are SGDLS and YYNGEE. V lost 4 bases to trimming and J lost 0 bases; unmatched junction nucleotides: 4. The CDR3 has 15 amino acids. In DNA form, the CDR3 reads TGTGCCAGCAGCATAACTAGCGGAAGCACAGATACGCAGTATTTT. Translated, it gives CASSITSGSTDTQYF.

Points on this clone: Different DNA sequences within this sample yield the same CDR3. The rearrangement links TRBV9 to TRBJ2-7, with 10 nucleotides matching TRBD2. The germline V gene encodes CDR1 SGDLS and CDR2 YYNGEE. CDR3 length equals 16 residues. J lost 6 bases, V lost 0 bases, and 9 bases had no gene match. Written as DNA, the CDR3 is TGTGCCAGCAGCGTAGGGAATAGCGGGAGGAGAAGCGAGCAGTACTTC. Translation gives CASSVGNSGRRSEQYF. Drawing the rest from reference TRBV9 and TRBJ2-7, the complete variable domain is DSGVTQTPKHLITATGQRVTLRCSPRSGDLSVYWYQQSLDQGLQFLIQYYNGEERAKGNILERFSAQQFPDLHSELNLSSLELGDSALYFCASSVGNSGRRSEQYFGPGTRLTVT.

The chain carries TRBV30 and TRBJ2-1, with D maybe TRBD1 (5 bases). CDR3 length equals 12 residues. CDR1 is GTSNPN and CDR2 is SVGIG in the germline V gene (reference sequence). The V end lost 3 bases, the J end lost 9 bases, and 12 bases lay between the germline ends. The CDR3 region is CAWSEGAGEQFF. CDR3 bases: TGTGCCTGGAGCGAAGGGGCCGGTGAGCAGTTCTTC.

The J gene is TRBJ2-3, the V gene TRBV9, with unresolved D. Trimming removed 1 base from V and 2 bases from J, with 8 bases in between. The CDR3 sequence is 14 residues long. CDR1 is SGDLS and CDR2 is YYNGEE in the germline V gene. The DNA of the CDR3 is TGTGCCAGCAGCGTAAGGCTAGTCACAGATACGCAGTATTTT. Protein sequence: CASSVRLVTDTQYF.

The rearrangement joins TRBV2 to TRBJ1-4; TRBD1 might be the D (5 bases). CDR1 is SNHLY, CDR2 FYNNEI, per germline. CDR3 length: 12 residues. V dropped 7 bases and J dropped 6 bases, with 9 bases sitting between them. CDR3 in DNA: TGTGCCAGCACAAGGGGTTATGAAAAACTGTTTTTT. Amino acids: CASTRGYEKLFF.

J is TRBJ1-2 and V is TRBV25-1; possible D gene TRBD1, 5 bases. The V gene lost 3 bases and the J gene lost 8 bases, with 13 bases spanning the gap. Germline-derived CDR1 and CDR2 are MGHDK and SYGVNS. The CDR3 is 13 residues long. CDR3 in amino acids: CASSDWQGGGYTF. CDR3 nucleotide sequence: TGTGCCAGCAGTGATTGGCAGGGTGGCGGCTACACCTTC.

The chain is built from TRBV19 and TRBJ1-5; the D gene is possibly TRBD1 (5 bases). The length of the CDR3 is 15 residues. V was shortened by 3 bases and J by 2 bases, with 11 bases between the two germline ends. Germline lookup yields CDR1 LNHDA and CDR2 SQIVND (reference sequence). CDR3 nucleotides: TGTGCCAGTAGTATTAGGGGATTTGGCAATCAGCCCCAGCATTTT. This sequence encodes CASSIRGFGNQPQHF.

The sample holds one count of this clone. The sample contains more than one DNA sequence encoding this CDR3. The rearrangement joins TRBV5-1 to TRBJ1-1; D is possibly TRBD1 (5 bases). V gave up 2 bases and J gave up 5 bases, with 10 bases separating them. Germline loops: CDR1 SGHRS, CDR2 YFSETQ. The CDR3 spans 13 residues. CDR3 protein: CASSLRGGTEAFF. DNA of the CDR3: TGCGCCAGCAGCTTAAGGGGAGGGACTGAAGCTTTCTTT.

This chain connects TRBV2 to TRBJ1-1; D gene uncertain. Germline-derived CDR1 and CDR2 are SNHLY and FYNNEI. CDR3 length: 15 residues. V was shortened by 2 bases and J by 3 bases, with 13 bases between the two germline ends. The CDR3 sequence: CASSETRAGDTEAFF. CDR3 coding DNA: TGTGCCAGCAGTGAAACGAGGGCTGGGGACACTGAAGCTTTCTTT.

The V gene is TRBV9, the J gene TRBJ2-1; 13 bases match TRBD2. The CDR3 extends over 15 amino acids. With 4 bases clipped from V and 9 bases from J, the junction kept 7 bases outside the gene matches. CDR1 and CDR2 from the germline V gene are SGDLS and YYNGEE. The CDR3 loop is CASSSGLAGDGEQFF. In DNA form, the CDR3 reads TGTGCCAGCAGCTCCGGACTAGCGGGAGATGGTGAGCAGTTCTTC.

The chain links TRBV27 to TRBJ2-6; unclear D gene. V dropped 4 bases and J dropped 4 bases, with 11 bases sitting between them. Per the germline V gene, CDR1 is MNHEY and CDR2 is SMNVEV (reference sequence). This CDR3 comprises 15 residues. CDR3 sequence (DNA): TGTGCCAGCAGTTGGGCCGCATCGGGGGCCAACGTCCTGACTTTC. Translation gives CASSWAASGANVLTF.

This chain connects TRBV19 to TRBJ2-1; D is possibly TRBD2 (5 bases). This CDR3 is built from 10 residues. Deletions cut 8 bases from V and 10 bases from J, with 9 bases between. Germline CDR1 is LNHDA and CDR2 is SQIVND (reference sequence). The CDR3 here is CASAGVEQFF. CDR3 sequence (DNA): TGTGCCAGTGCCGGGGTCGAGCAGTTCTTC.

V is TRBV7-9 and J is TRBJ2-1, with a tentative D call TRBD1 (6 bases). CDR3 size: 12 residues. The ends were cut back, 4 bases at V and 8 bases at J, with 9 bases in the middle. Germline lookup yields CDR1 SEHNR and CDR2 FQNEAQ (reference sequence). The CDR3 coding sequence is TGTGCCAGCAGCTCCCCAGGGGATGAGCAGTTCTTC. It is translated as CASSSPGDEQFF.

The chain combines TRBV7-9 with TRBJ1-6; D might be TRBD1 (6 bases). From germline, CDR1 is SEHNR and CDR2 FQNEAQ (reference sequence). This CDR3 has 15 amino acids. V lost 5 bases and J lost 5, with 13 bases in between. CDR3 DNA sequence: TGTGCCAGCAGCACAAGCGGACAGAATAATTCACCCCTCCACTTT. Its protein product is CASSTSGQNNSPLHF. Full variable domain (missing parts from reference TRBV7-9 and TRBJ1-6): DTGVSQNPRHKITKRGQNVTFRCDPISEHNRLYWYRQTLGQGPEFLTYFQNEAQLEKSRLLSDRFSAERPKGSFSTLEIQRTEQGDSAMYLCASSTSGQNNSPLHFGNGTRLTVT.

This sequence joins TRBV6-5 and TRBJ2-1; 10 bases fit TRBD2. From germline, CDR1 is MNHEY and CDR2 SVGAGI. Trimming at V came to 8 bases and at J to 6 bases, leaving 10 bases not matched to a gene. This CDR3 region has 15 residues. DNA for the CDR3: TGTGCCAGCCGAAGGACAATAGCGGGAGGCAATGAGCAGTTCTTC. It specifies CASRRTIAGGNEQFF.

The V call is TRBV9, the J call TRBJ2-1, with 7 bases aligning to TRBD2. With V trimmed by 1 base and J by 5 bases, 6 bases remained unmatched. CDR1 SGDLS and CDR2 YYNGEE come from the germline V gene. There are 15 residues in the CDR3. The CDR3 loop is CASSVRRTSDNEQFF. Written as DNA, the CDR3 is TGTGCCAGCAGCGTAAGGAGGACTAGTGACAATGAGCAGTTCTTC.

V gene TRBV7-9 combines with J gene TRBJ2-1; TRBD2 agrees at 8 bases. CDR1 SEHNR and CDR2 FQNEAQ come from the germline V gene (reference sequence). This CDR3 is 14 amino acids long. V lost 6 bases and J lost 3; bases outside the gene matches: 4. The CDR3 DNA follows: TGTGCCAGCAGAGAGCGGGGGTTCTACAATGAGCAGTTCTTC. It specifies CASRERGFYNEQFF.

This clone was observed once. J is TRBJ2-1 and V is TRBV10-1; weak D call: TRBD2 (6 bases). The CDR3 consists of 15 residues. V dropped 0 bases and J dropped 2 bases, with 8 bases sitting between them. CDR1 and CDR2 from the germline V gene are WNHNN and SYGVQD (reference sequence). The CDR3 nucleotides read TGCGCCAGCAGTGAGTCGGGAGGACCCTACAATGAGCAGTTCTTC. As protein: CASSESGGPYNEQFF.

The V and J genes are TRBV5-1 and TRBJ1-2; D uncertain. V lost 4 bases, J lost 2 bases, and 9 bases lay in between. CDR1 SGHRS and CDR2 YFSETQ come from the germline V gene. This CDR3 has 13 amino acids. The CDR3 nucleotides read TGCGCCAGCAGCATCGACTGGAACTATGGCTACACCTTC. This gives the protein CASSIDWNYGYTF.